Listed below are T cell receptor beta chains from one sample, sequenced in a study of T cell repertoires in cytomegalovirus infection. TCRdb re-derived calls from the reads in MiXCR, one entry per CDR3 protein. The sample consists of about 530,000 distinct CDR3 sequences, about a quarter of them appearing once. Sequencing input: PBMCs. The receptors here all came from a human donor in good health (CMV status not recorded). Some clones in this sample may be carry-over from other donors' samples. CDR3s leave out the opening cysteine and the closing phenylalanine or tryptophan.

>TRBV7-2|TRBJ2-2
ASSLGGRAGTGELF
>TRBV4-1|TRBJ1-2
ASSHPGRNYGYT
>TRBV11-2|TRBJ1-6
ASSSHQANSPLH
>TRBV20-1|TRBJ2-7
SARGTSGGYEQY
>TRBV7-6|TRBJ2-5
ASSGGSLQETQY
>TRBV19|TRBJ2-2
ASSSVEVTGELF
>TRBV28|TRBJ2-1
ASSTGELYNEQF
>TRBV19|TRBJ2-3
ASSISLAVTDTQY
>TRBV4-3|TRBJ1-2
ASSQDRAGDGYT
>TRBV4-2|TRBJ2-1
ASSQEGVHYNEQF
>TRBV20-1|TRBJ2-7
SAREGASYEQY
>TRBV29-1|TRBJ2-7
SGRRDSYEQY
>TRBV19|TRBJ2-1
ASSTLGTSMGDEQF
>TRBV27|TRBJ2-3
ASREGLAEPTDTQY
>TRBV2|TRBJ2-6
ASSPGTGVSGANVLT
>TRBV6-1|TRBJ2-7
ASSGASGRSAEQY
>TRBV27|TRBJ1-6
ASRDRVNSPLH
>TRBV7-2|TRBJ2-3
ASSPRVTSGRALDTQY
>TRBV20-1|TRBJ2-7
SASSGRAPYEQY
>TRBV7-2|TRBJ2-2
ASSPQTSGIGELF
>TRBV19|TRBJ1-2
ASTDRAPRGYT
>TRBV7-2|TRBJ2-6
ASSLMGASGANVLT
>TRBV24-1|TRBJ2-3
ATSDLAGDTDTQY
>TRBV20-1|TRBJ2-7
SVPDSYEQY
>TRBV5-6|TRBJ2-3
ASSLVLAGYTDTQY
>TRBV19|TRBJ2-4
ASTSPAGLAGENIQY
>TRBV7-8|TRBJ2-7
ASSSGQLSYEQY
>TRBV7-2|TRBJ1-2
ASSLGGAFNYGYT
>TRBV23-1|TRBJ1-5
TSQSGGSNQPQH
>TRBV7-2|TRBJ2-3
ASSLVAGLASKTADTQY
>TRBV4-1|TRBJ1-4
ASGTGDNEKLF
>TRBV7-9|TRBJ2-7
ASSAENFYEQY
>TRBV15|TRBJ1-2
ATSTAAYGYT
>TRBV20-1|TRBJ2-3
SARVQGTSTDTQY
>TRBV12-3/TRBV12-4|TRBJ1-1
ASSFEENTEAF
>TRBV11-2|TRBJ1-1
ASSLLGRGRNTEAF
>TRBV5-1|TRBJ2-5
ASSLGGTVEETQY
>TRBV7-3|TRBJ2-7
ASSLRRGSEQY
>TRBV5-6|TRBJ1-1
ASSLEGARVTEAF
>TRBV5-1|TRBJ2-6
ASSFAVTSGANVLT
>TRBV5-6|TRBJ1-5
ASSFAGGGRHQPQH
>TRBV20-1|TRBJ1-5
SASQTGPNQPQH
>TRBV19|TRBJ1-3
ASSPYHLSGNTIY
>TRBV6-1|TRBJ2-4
ASRTSGAKNIQY
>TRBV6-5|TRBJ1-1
ASSPMTGVAEAF
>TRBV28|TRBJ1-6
ASSLTRGKGSPLH
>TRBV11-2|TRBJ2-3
ASSLDVAGGPSGTQY
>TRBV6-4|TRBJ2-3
ASSDSSGPRDTQY
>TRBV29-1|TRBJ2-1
SVWRGSSYNEQF
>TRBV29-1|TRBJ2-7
SVENSGGYEQY
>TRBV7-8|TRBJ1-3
ASSQDSVSGNTIY
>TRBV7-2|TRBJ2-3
ASSSKRIGGTDTQY
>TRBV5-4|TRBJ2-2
ASNPGRSNTGELF
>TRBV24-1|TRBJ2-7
ATSDSGTYHRYEQY
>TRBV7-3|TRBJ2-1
ASSPRNNNEQF
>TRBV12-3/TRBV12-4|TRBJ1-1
ASTTDRRGNTEAF
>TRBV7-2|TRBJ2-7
ASSQTRGPYEQY
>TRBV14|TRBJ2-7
ASSHTRDQNYEQY
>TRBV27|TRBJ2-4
ASSLDGGLVNIQY